One sample yielded the 2 T cell receptor beta chains listed below, sequenced in a study of PD-1 blockade in mismatch repair-deficient tumors. Data came from immunoSEQ multiplex PCR; TCRdb stores just in-frame clones and leaves some out. The sample has about 120,000 clones; around nine tenths are singletons. The sequenced sample was peripheral blood, obtained 70 to 73 weeks after starting pembrolizumab. The source of these receptors is an adult with mismatch repair-deficient cancer.

This clone occurred a few times. This chain connects TRBV27 to TRBJ2-7; no clear D. CDR1 is MNHEY, CDR2 SMNVEV, per germline (reference sequence). V lost 2 bases and J 2 bases, leaving 7 bases between the germline ends. The length of the CDR3 is 13 residues. The CDR3 loop is CASSLQSPYEQYF. The DNA for the CDR3 is TGTGCCAGCAGTTTACAGAGCCCCTACGAGCAGTACTTC.

The chain recombines TRBV11-3 with TRBJ2-7, with 8 bases that match TRBD2. The CDR3 is made up of 15 amino acids. The junction had 6 bases not matched to a gene; V was cut back by 5 bases and J by 0 bases. Germline CDR1 SGHNT, CDR2 YENEEA. This CDR3 is CASSLGSGNSYEQYF. CDR3 nucleotide sequence: TGTGCCAGCAGCCTCGGTAGCGGGAACTCCTACGAGCAGTACTTC.